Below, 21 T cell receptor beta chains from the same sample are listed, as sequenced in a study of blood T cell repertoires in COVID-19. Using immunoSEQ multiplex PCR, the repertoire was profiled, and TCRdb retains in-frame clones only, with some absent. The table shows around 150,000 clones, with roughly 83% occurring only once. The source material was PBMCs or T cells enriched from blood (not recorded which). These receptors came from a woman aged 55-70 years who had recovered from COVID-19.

This CDR3 reads CASSYLPRVTDTQYF. CDR3 nucleotides: TGCGCCAGCAGCTATCTCCCGCGAGTCACAGATACGCAGTATTTT. The chain recombines TRBV5-1 with TRBJ2-3; D gene uncertain. V was trimmed by 3 bases and J by 2 bases, leaving 13 bases between them. Per the germline V gene, CDR1 is SGHRS and CDR2 is YFSETQ. This CDR3 contains 15 residues.

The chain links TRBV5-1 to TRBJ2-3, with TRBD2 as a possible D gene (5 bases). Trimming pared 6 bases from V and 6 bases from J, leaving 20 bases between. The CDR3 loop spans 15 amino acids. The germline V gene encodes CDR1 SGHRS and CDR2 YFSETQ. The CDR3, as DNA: TGCGCCAGCACTGCGGCGGGCCCGATGATGGATACGCAGTATTTT. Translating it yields CASTAAGPMMDTQYF. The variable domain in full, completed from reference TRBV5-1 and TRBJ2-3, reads KAGVTQTPRYLIKTRGQQVTLSCSPISGHRSVSWYQQTPGQGLQFLFEYFSETQRNKGNFPGRFSGRQFSNSRSEMNVSTLELGDSALYLCASTAAGPMMDTQYFGPGTRLTVL.

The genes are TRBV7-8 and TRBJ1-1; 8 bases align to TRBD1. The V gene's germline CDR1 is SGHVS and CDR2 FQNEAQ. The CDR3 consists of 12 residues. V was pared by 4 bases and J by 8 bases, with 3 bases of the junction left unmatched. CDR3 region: CASSWTGNEAFF. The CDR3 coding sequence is TGTGCCAGCAGCTGGACAGGGAACGAAGCTTTCTTT.

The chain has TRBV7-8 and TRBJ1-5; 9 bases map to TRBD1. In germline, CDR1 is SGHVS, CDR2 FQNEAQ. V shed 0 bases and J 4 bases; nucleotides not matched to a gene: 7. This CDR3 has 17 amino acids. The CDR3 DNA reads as TGTGCCAGCAGCTTAGCGTTTCTGGGACAGGGTAATCAGCCCCAGCATTTT. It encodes CASSLAFLGQGNQPQHF. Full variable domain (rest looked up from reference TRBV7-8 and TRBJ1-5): GAGVSQSPRYKVAKRGQDVALRCDPISGHVSLFWYQQALGQGPEFLTYFQNEAQLDKSGLPSDRFFAERPEGSVSTLKIQRTQQEDSAVYLCASSLAFLGQGNQPQHFGDGTRLSIL.

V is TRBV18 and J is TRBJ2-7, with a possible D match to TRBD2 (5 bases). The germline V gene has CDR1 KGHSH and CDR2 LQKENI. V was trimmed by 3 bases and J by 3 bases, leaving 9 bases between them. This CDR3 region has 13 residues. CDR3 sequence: CASSPGSSYEQYF. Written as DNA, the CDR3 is TGTGCCAGCTCACCTGGGAGTAGCTACGAGCAGTACTTC. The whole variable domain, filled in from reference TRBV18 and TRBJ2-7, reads NAGVMQNPRHLVRRRGQEARLRCSPMKGHSHVYWYRQLPEEGLKFMVYLQKENIIDESGMPKERFSAEFPKEGPSILRIQQVVRGDSAAYFCASSPGSSYEQYFGPGTRLTVT.

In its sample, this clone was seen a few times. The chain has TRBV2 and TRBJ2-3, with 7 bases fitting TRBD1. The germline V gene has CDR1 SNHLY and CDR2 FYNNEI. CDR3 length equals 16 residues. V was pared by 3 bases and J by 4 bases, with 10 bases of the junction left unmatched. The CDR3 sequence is CASSDLTGAAADTQYF. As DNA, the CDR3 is TGTGCCAGCAGTGACCTAACAGGGGCCGCGGCAGATACGCAGTATTTT.

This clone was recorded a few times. CDR3 coding DNA: TGTGCCAGTAGTATCCTTCAATCCGGGACACCTAATCAGCCCCAGCATTTT. It is translated as CASSILQSGTPNQPQHF. J is TRBJ1-5 and V is TRBV19; D possibly corresponds to TRBD1 (6 bases). This CDR3 is 17 amino acids long. Germline values: CDR1 LNHDA, CDR2 SQIVND (reference sequence). Trimming stripped 3 bases from V and 4 bases from J, with 19 bases between. The complete variable domain, with remaining parts taken from reference TRBV19 and TRBJ1-5, reads DGGITQSPKYLFRKEGQNVTLSCEQNLNHDAMYWYRQDPGQGLRLIYYSQIVNDFQKGDIAEGYSVSREKKESFPLTVTSAQKNPTAFYLCASSILQSGTPNQPQHFGDGTRLSIL.

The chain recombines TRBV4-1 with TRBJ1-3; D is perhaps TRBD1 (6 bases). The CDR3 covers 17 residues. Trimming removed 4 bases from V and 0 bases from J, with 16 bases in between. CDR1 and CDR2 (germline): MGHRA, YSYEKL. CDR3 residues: CASSRPGQTVSGNTIYF. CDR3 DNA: TGCGCCAGCAGCCGCCCCGGACAGACTGTCTCTGGAAACACCATATATTTT.

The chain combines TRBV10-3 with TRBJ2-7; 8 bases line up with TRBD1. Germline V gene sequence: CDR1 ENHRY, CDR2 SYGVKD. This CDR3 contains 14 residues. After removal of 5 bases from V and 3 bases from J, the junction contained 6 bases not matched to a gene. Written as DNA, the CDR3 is TGTGCCATCAGTCCAAACGACAGGGGCTACGAGCAGTACTTC. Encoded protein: CAISPNDRGYEQYF.

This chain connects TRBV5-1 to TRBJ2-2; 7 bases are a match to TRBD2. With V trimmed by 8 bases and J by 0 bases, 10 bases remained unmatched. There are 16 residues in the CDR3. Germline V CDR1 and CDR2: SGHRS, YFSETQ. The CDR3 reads CASRSLAATNTGELFF. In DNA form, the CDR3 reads TGCGCCAGTCGATCGCTAGCGGCCACGAACACCGGGGAGCTGTTTTTT.

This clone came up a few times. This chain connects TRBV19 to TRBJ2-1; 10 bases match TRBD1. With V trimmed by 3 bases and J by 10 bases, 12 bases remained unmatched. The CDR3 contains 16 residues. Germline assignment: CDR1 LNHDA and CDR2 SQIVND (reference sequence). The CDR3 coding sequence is TGTGCCAGTAGTATCACCGGACAGGGGGGTCTGGTAGAGCAGTTCTTC. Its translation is CASSITGQGGLVEQFF. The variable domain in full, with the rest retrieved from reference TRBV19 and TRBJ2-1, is DGGITQSPKYLFRKEGQNVTLSCEQNLNHDAMYWYRQDPGQGLRLIYYSQIVNDFQKGDIAEGYSVSREKKESFPLTVTSAQKNPTAFYLCASSITGQGGLVEQFFGPGTRLTVL.

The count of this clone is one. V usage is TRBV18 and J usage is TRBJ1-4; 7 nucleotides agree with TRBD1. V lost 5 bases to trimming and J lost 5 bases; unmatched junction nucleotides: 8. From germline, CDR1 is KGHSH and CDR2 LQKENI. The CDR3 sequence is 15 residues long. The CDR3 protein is CASSVTGTENEKLFF. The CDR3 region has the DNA TGTGCCAGCTCAGTGACCGGGACAGAGAATGAAAAACTGTTTTTT.

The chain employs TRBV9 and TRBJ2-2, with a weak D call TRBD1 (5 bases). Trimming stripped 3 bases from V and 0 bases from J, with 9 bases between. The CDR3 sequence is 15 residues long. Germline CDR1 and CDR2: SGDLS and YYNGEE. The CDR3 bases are TGTGCCAGCAGCGGCAGGGTCACGAACACCGGGGAGCTGTTTTTT. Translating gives CASSGRVTNTGELFF.

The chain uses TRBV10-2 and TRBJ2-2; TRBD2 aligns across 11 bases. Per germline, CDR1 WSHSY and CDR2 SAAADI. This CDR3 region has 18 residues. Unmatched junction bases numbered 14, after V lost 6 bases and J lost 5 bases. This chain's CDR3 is CASRRGPLLAGDTGELFF. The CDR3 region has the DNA TGCGCCAGCAGGAGGGGCCCCCTACTAGCGGGGGATACCGGGGAGCTGTTTTTT.

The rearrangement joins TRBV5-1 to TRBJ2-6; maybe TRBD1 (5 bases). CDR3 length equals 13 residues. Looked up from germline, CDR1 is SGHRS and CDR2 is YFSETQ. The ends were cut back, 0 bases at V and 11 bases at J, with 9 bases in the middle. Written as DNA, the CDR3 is TGCGCCAGCAGCTTGGGACAGACAGACGTCCTGACTTTC. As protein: CASSLGQTDVLTF.

CDR3 coding DNA: TGTGCCAGCAGCTACGGGACTAGCGGTTTGCTTGCAGATACGCAGTATTTT. Translating gives CASSYGTSGLLADTQYF. This chain links TRBV13 with TRBJ2-3; 11 bases line up with TRBD2. With V trimmed by 4 bases and J by 4 bases, 10 bases remained unmatched. Per the germline V gene, CDR1 is PRHDT and CDR2 is FYEKMQ (reference sequence). This CDR3 region has 17 residues.

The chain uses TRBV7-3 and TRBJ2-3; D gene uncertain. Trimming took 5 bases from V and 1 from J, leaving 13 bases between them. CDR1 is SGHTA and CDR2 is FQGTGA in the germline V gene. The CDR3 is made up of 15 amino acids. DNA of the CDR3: TGTGCCAGCAGCCCCGGCGGCGCAGGCACAGATACGCAGTATTTT. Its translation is CASSPGGAGTDTQYF.

CDR3: CASSHPSSGINTGELFF. CDR3 coding DNA: TGTGCCAGCAGCCATCCCTCTAGCGGGATTAACACCGGGGAGCTGTTTTTT. J is TRBJ2-2 and V is TRBV4-2; 9 bases line up with TRBD2. V trimming: 3 bases; J trimming: 2 bases; junction bases outside the gene matches: 7. The CDR3 is made up of 17 amino acids. The germline gives CDR1 LGHNA, CDR2 YNFKEQ.

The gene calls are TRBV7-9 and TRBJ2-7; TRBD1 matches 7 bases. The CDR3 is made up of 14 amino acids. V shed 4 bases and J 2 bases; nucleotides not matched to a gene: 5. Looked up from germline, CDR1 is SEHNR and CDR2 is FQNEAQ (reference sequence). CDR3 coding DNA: TGTGCCAGCAGCTACAGACAGGGAGCCTACGAGCAGTACTTC. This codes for CASSYRQGAYEQYF.

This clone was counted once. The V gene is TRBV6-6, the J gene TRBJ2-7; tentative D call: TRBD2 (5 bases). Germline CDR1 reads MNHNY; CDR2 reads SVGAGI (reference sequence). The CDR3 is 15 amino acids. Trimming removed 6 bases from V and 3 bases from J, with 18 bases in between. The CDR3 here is CASSPFGNRVYEQYF. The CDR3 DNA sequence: TGTGCCAGCAGCCCCTTCGGGAATCGGGTCTACGAGCAGTACTTC.

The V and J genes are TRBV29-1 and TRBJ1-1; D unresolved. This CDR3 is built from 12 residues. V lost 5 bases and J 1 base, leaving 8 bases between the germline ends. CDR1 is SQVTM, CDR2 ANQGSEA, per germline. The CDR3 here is CSVSGSNTEAFF. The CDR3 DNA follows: TGCAGCGTTTCGGGGTCGAACACTGAAGCTTTCTTT. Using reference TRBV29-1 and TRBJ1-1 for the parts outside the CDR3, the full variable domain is SAVISQKPSRDICQRGTSLTIQCQVDSQVTMMFWYRQQPGQSLTLIATANQGSEATYESGFVIDKFPISRPNLTFSTLTVSNMSPEDSSIYLCSVSGSNTEAFFGQGTRLTVV.